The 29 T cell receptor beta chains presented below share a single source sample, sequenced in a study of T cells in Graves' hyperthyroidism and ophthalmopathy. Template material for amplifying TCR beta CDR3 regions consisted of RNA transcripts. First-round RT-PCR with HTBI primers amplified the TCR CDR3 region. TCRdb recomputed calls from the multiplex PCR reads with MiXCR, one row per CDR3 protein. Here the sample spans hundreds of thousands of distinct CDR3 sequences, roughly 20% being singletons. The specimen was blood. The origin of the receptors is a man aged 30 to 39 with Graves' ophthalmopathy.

DNA for the CDR3: TGTGCCAGCAGTCACACTAGCGAGCAGTACTTC. Its translation: CASSHTSEQYF. The V and J genes are TRBV6-1 and TRBJ2-7; TRBD2 is a possible D gene (5 bases). Looked up from germline, CDR1 is MNHNS and CDR2 is SASEGT. CDR3 length equals 11 residues. Between the trimmed V and J ends, which lost 5 bases and 6 bases, there was a span of 8 bases.

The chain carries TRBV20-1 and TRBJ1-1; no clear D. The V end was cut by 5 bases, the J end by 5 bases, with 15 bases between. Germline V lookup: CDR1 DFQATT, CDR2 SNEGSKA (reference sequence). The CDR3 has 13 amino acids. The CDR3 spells CSAPDTARTEAFF. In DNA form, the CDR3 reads TGCAGTGCTCCCGACACCGCGCGAACTGAAGCTTTCTTT.

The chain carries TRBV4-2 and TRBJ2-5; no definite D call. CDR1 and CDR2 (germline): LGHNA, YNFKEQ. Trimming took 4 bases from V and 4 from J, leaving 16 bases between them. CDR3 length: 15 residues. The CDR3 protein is CASSLTTNSRETQYF. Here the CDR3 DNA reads TGTGCCAGCAGCCTTACTACAAATTCAAGAGAGACCCAGTACTTC.

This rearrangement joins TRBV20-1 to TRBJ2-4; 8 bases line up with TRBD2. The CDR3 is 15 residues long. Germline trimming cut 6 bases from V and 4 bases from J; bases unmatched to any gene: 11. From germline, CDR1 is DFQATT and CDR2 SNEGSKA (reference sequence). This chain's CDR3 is CSAAATSGGKNIQYF. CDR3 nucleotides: TGCAGTGCGGCTGCCACTAGCGGAGGTAAAAACATTCAGTACTTC.

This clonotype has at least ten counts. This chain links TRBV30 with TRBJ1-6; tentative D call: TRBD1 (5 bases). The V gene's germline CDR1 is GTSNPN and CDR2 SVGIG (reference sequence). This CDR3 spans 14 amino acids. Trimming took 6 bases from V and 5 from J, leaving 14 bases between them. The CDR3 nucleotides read TGTGCCTGCAAGGGCAGGGATCATAATTCACCCCTCCACTTT. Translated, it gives CACKGRDHNSPLHF.

CDR3 bases: TGTGCCAGCAGACTCGGGAGATCCTACGAGCAGTACTTC. Translated: CASRLGRSYEQYF. This sequence joins TRBV6-5 and TRBJ2-7, with a tentative D call TRBD2 (6 bases). Germline loops: CDR1 MNHEY, CDR2 SVGAGI. This CDR3 spans 13 amino acids. V lost 6 bases and J lost 1, with 10 bases in between.

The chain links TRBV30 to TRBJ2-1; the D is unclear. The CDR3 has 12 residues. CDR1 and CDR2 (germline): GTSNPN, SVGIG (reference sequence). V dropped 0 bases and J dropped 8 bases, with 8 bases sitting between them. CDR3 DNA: TGTGCCTGGAGTGTAATCGGCCATGAGCAGTTCTTC. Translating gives CAWSVIGHEQFF.

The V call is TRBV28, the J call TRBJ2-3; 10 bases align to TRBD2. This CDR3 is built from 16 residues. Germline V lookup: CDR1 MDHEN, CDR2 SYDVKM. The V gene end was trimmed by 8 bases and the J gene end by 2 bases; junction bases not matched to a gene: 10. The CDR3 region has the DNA TGTGCCAGCGGAGCATGGCTAGCGGGAGACACAGATACGCAGTATTTT. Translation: CASGAWLAGDTDTQYF.

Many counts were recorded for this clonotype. CDR3 residues: CASSLAWTSPHNEQFF. CDR3 nucleotide sequence: TGTGCCAGCAGTTTAGCCTGGACCAGTCCCCACAATGAGCAGTTCTTC. The chain employs TRBV27 and TRBJ2-1; D remains unclear. The V gene's germline CDR1 is MNHEY and CDR2 SMNVEV (reference sequence). Trimming took 2 bases from V and 5 from J, leaving 16 bases between them. The CDR3 length is 16 residues.

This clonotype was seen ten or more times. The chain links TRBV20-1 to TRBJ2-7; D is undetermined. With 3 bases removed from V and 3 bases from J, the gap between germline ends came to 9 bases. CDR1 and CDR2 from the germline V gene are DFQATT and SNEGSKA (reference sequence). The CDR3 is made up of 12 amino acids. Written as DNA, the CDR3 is TGCAGTGCTAGGAAGCGTGGCTACGAGCAGTACTTC. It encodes CSARKRGYEQYF.

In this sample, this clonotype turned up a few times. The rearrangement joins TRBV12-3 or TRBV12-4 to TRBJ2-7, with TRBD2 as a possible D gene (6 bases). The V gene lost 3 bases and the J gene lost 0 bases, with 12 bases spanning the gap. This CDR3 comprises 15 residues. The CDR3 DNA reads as TGTGCCAGCAGTTTGCGGGGCCCGAGCTCCTACGAGCAGTACTTC. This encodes CASSLRGPSSYEQYF.

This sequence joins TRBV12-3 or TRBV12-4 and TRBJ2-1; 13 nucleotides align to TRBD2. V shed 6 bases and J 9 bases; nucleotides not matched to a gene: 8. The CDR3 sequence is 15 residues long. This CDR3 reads CASSRTSGSRCEQFF. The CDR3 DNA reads TGTGCCAGCAGCCGGACTAGCGGGAGCCGGTGTGAGCAGTTCTTC.

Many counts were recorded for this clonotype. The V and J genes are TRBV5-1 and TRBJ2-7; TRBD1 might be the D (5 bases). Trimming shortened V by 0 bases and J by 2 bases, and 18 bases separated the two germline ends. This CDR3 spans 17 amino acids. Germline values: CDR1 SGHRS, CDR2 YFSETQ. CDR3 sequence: CASSLGTNPTETYEQYF. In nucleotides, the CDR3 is TGCGCCAGCAGCTTGGGGACGAATCCGACAGAAACCTACGAGCAGTACTTC.

CDR3 nucleotides: TGTGCCAGCAGCCCGAGTGGGCTCGGAAACACCATATATTTT. It encodes CASSPSGLGNTIYF. V is TRBV7-2 and J is TRBJ1-3; D gene unclear. V lost 5 bases and J 4 bases, leaving 12 bases between the germline ends. This CDR3 comprises 14 residues. Germline V gene sequence: CDR1 SGHTA, CDR2 FQGNSA.

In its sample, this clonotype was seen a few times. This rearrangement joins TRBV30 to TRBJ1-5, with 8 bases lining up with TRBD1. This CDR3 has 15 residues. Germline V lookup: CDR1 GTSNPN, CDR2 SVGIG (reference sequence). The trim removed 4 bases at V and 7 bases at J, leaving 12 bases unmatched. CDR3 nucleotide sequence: TGTGCCTGGACCTCGAACGACAGGGGTAGACAGCCCCAGCATTTT. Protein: CAWTSNDRGRQPQHF.

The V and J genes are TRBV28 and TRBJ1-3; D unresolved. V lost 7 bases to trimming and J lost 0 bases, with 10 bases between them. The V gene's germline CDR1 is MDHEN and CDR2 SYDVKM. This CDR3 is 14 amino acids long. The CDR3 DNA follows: TGTGCCAGCACCCCATCCCACTCTGGAAACACCATATATTTT. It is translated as CASTPSHSGNTIYF. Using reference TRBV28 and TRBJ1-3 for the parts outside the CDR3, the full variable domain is DVKVTQSSRYLVKRTGEKVFLECVQDMDHENMFWYRQDPGLGLRLIYFSYDVKMKEKGDIPEGYSVSREKKERFSLILESASTNQTSMYLCASTPSHSGNTIYFGEGSWLTVV.

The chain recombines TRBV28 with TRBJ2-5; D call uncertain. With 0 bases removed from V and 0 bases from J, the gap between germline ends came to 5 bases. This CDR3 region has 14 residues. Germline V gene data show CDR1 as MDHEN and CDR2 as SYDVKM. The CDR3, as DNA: TGTGCCAGCAGTTTATGGCAGAACCAAGAGACCCAGTACTTC. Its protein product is CASSLWQNQETQYF.

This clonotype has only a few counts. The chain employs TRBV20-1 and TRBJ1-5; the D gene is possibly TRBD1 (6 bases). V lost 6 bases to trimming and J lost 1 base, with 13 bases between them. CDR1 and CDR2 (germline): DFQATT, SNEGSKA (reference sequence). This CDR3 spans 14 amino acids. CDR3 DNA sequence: TGCAGTGCCACAACAGGGTCGAGCAATCAGCCCCAGCATTTT. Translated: CSATTGSSNQPQHF.

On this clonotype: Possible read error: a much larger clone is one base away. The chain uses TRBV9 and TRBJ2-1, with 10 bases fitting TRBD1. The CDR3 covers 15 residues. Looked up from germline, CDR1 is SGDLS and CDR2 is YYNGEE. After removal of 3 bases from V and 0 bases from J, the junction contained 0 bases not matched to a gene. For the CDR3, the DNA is TGTGCCAGCAGCGGGACAGGGGGCTCCTACAATGAGCAGTTCTTC. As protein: CASSGTGGSYNEQFF. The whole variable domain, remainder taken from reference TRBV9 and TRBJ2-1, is DSGVTQTPKHLITATGQRVTLRCSPRSGDLSVYWYQQSLDQGLQFLIQYYNGEERAKGNILERFSAQQFPDLHSELNLSSLELGDSALYFCASSGTGGSYNEQFFGPGTRLTVL.

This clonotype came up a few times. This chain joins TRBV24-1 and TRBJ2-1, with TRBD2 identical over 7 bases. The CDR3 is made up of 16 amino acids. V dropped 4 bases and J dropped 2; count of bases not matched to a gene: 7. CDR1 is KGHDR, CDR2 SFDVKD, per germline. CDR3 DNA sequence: TGTGCCACCAGTGACCCTAGCGGAGTAGCCTACAATGAGCAGTTCTTC. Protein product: CATSDPSGVAYNEQFF.

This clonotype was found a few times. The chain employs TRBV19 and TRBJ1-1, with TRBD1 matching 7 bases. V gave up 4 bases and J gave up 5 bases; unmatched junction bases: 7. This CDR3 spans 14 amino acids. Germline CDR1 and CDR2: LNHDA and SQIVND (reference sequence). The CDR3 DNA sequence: TGTGCCAGTAGTAAGACAGGGCAGGGAACTGAAGCTTTCTTT. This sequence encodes CASSKTGQGTEAFF.

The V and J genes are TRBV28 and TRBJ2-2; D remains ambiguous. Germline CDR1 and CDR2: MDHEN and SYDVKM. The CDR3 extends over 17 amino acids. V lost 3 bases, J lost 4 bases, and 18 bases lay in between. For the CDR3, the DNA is TGTGCCAGCAGTTTCGTAGGACGTAGAAGTGCCACCGGGGAGCTGTTTTTT. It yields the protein CASSFVGRRSATGELFF.

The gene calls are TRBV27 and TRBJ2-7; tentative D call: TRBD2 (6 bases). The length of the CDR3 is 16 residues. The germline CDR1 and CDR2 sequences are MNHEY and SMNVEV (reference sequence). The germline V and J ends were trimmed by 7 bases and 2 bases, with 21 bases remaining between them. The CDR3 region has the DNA TGTGCCAGCACTTCTATTGGGGGGACGACGACCTACGAGCAGTACTTC. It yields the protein CASTSIGGTTTYEQYF.

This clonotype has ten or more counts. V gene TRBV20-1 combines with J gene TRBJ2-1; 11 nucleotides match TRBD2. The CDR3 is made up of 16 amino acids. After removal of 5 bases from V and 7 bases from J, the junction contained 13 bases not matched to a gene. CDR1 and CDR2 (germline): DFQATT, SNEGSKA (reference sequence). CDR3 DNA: TGCAGTGCTTATCTCGGGACTAGCGGTGGCGGGAATGAGCAGTTCTTC. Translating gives CSAYLGTSGGGNEQFF.

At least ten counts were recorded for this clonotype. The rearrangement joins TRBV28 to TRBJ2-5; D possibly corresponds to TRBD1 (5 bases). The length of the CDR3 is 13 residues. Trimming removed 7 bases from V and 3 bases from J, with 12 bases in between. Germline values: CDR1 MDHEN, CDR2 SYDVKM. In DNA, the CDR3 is TGTGCCAGCACAGGAATAGGGGAAGAGACCCAGTACTTC. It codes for CASTGIGEETQYF.

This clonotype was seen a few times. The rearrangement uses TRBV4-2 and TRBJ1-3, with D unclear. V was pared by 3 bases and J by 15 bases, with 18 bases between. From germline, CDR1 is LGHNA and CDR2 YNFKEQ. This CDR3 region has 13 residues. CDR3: CASSQGLRTHGYF. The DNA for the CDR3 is TGTGCCAGCAGCCAGGGCCTTCGGACCCACGGATATTTT.

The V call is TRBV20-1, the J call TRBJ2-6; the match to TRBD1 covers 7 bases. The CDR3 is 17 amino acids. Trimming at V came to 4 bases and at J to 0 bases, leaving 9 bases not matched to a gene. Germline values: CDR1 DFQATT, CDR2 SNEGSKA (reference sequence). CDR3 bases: TGCAGTGCTAAAGGGACAGCGACGTTCTCTGGGGCCAACGTCCTGACTTTC. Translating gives CSAKGTATFSGANVLTF.

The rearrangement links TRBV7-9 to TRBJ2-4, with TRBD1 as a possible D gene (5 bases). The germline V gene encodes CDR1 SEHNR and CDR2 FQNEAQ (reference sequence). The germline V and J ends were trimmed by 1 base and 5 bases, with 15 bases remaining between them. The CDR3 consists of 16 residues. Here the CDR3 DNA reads TGTGCCAGCAGCTTAGTCAAGGACAAATTACAAAACATTCAGTACTTC. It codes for CASSLVKDKLQNIQYF.

Here the CDR3 reads CASSLRDNYGYTF. The CDR3 DNA is TGTGCCAGCAGCCTCCGGGACAACTATGGCTACACCTTC. The gene calls are TRBV27 and TRBJ1-2, with D perhaps TRBD1 (5 bases). With 6 bases removed from V and 2 bases from J, the gap between germline ends came to 10 bases. This CDR3 is built from 13 residues. The V gene's germline CDR1 is MNHEY and CDR2 SMNVEV (reference sequence).